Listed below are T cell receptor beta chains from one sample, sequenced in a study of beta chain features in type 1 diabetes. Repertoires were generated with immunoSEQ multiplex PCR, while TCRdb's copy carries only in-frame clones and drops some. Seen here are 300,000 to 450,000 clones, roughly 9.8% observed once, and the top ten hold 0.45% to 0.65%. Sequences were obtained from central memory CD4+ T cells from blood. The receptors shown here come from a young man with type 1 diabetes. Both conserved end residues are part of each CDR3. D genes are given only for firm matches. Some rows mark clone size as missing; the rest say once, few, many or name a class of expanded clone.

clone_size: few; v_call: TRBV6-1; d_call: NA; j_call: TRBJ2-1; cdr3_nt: TGTGCCAGCAGTACTTATAATGAGCAGTTCTTC; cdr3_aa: CASSTYNEQFF
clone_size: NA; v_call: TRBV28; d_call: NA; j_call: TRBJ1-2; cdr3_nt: TGTGCCAGCAGTTTACAGGCCCCTGGGACTAACTATGGCTACACCTTC; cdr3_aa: CASSLQAPGTNYGYTF
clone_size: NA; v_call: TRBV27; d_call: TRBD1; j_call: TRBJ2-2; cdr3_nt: TGTGCCAGCAACGCAGGGGGCCACACCGGGGAGCTGTTTTTT; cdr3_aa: CASNAGGHTGELFF
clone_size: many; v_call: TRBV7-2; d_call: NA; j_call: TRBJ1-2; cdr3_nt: TGTGCCAGCAGCTTAGGGGTGTATGGTCTCTATGGCTACACCTTC; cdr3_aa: CASSLGVYGLYGYTF
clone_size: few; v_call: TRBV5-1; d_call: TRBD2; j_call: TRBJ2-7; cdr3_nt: TGCGCCAGCAGTCGTCAAGCCCCTAGCGGACCAATTTCCTACGAGCAGTACTTC; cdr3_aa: CASSRQAPSGPISYEQYF
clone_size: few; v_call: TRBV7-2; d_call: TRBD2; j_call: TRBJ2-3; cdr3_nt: TGTGCCAGCAGCCGCGGACTAGGAGGGGCAGATACGCAGTATTTT; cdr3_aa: CASSRGLGGADTQYF
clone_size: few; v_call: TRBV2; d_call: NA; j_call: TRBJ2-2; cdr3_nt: TGTGCCAGCAGACAGCAGGGAATCGGGGAGCTGTTTTTT; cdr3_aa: CASRQQGIGELFF
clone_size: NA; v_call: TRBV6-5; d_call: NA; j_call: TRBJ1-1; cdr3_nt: TGTGCCAGCAGTTATTGGGACACACCAAACACTGAAGCTTTCTTT; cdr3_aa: CASSYWDTPNTEAFF
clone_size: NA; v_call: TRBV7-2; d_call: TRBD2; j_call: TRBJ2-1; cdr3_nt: TGTGCCAGCAGCGGGACTAGCGGGAATGAGCAGTTCTTC; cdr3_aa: CASSGTSGNEQFF
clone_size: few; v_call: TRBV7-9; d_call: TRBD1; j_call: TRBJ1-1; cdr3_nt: TGTGCCAGCAGCCTAGGACAGGCGAGCACTGAAGCTTTCTTT; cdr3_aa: CASSLGQASTEAFF
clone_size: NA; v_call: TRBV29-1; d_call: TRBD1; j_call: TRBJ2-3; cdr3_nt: TGCAGCGTTGAAAAAGACCCCAGGGGGAGCACAGATACGCAGTATTTT; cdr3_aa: CSVEKDPRGSTDTQYF
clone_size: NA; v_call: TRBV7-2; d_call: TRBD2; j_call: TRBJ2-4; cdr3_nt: TGTGCCAGCAGCTCACTCCCGGGAGGGCCGACAAACATTCAGTACTTC; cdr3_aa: CASSSLPGGPTNIQYF
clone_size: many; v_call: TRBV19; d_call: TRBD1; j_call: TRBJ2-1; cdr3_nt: TGTGCCAGTAGGAAGACAGGGGGTTACAATGAGCAGTTCTTC; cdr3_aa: CASRKTGGYNEQFF
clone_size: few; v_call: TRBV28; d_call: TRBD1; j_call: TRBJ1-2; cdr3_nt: TGTGCCAGCAGGCCTGGGGGACAGGTCTATGGCTACACCTTC; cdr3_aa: CASRPGGQVYGYTF
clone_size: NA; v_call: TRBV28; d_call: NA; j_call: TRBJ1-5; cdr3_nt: TGTGCCAGCAGTTATCAGGGGCCCGGGATGCCCCAGCATTTT; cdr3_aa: CASSYQGPGMPQHF
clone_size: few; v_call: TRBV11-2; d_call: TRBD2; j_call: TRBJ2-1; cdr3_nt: TGTGCCAGCAGCTTTGACGGGGGGAGGGAGTTCTTC; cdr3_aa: CASSFDGGREFF
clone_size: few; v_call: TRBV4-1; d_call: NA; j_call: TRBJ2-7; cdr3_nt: TGCGCCAGCAGCACTTCCACAGCATCCTACGAGCAGTACTTC; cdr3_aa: CASSTSTASYEQYF
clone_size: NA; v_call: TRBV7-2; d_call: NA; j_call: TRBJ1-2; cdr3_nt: TGTGCCAGCAGTCTCAATCTGGGGGCGGCTAACTATGGCTACACCTTC; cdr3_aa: CASSLNLGAANYGYTF
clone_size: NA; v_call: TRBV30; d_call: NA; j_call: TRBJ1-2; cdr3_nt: TGTGCCTGGGGAAGAAAACAGGGAAACTATGGCTACACCTTC; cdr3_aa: CAWGRKQGNYGYTF
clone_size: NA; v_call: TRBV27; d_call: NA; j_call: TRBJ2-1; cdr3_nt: TGTGCCAGCAGTTTAAGGGACCATGAGCAGTTCTTC; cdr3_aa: CASSLRDHEQFF
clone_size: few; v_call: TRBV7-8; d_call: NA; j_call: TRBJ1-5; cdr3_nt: TGTGCCAGCAGCTCGGACAAATTCCCAAATCAGCCCCAGCATTTT; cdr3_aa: CASSSDKFPNQPQHF
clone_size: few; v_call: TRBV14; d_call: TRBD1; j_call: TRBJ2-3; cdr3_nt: TGTGCCAGCAGCCACCTGGGACAGGGAACAGATACGCAGTATTTT; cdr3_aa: CASSHLGQGTDTQYF
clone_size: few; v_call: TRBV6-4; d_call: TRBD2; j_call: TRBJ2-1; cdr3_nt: TGTGCCAGCAGTGACGGCGGGAGGACTTACAATGAGCAGTTCTTC; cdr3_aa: CASSDGGRTYNEQFF
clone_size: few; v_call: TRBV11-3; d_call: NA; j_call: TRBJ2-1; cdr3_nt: TGTGCCAGCAGCCTCAGGGGTGAGCAGTTCTTC; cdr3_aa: CASSLRGEQFF
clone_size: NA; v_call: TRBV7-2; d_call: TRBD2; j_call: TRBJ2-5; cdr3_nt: TGTGCCAGCACTCGGGGGAGGGGCGGTGAGACCCAGTACTTC; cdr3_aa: CASTRGRGGETQYF
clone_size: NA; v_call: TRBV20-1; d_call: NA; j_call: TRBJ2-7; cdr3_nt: TGCAGCTTTCAACCCTCCTACGAGCAGTACTTC; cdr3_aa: CSFQPSYEQYF
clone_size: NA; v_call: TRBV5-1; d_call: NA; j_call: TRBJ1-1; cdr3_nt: TGCGCCAGCAGCGCAAACAGTGACACTTATGAAGCTTTCTTT; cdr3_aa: CASSANSDTYEAFF